This is a list of T cell receptor beta chains from one sample in a study of blood T cell repertoires in COVID-19. Profiling relied on immunoSEQ multiplex PCR, and the TCRdb table lists in-frame clones only, not all of them. The table includes fewer than 250,000 clones, about 82% detected once. The material sequenced was PBMCs or T cells enriched from blood (not recorded which). The receptors were gathered from a woman in her 50s who had recovered from COVID-19. Each CDR3 is given with its conserved first and last residue. Fields, in order: D gene, J gene, V gene, clone size, CDR3 length, CDR3 protein, CDR3 DNA. The D gene is left open where the match is weak. Clone size appears in some rows only: once, few, many, or a class for an expanded clone.

d_call: TRBD1; j_call: TRBJ1-2; v_call: TRBV15; clone_size: few; cdr3_length: 14; cdr3_aa: CATSMGQPLGGYTF; cdr3_nt: TGTGCCACCAGCATGGGACAGCCCTTGGGGGGCTACACCTTC
d_call: TRBD1; j_call: TRBJ1-2; v_call: TRBV29-1; clone_size: .; cdr3_length: 14; cdr3_aa: CSVALRGRYYGYTF; cdr3_nt: TGCAGCGTTGCTCTAAGGGGGCGATATTATGGCTACACCTTC
d_call: TRBD2; j_call: TRBJ2-7; v_call: TRBV27; clone_size: .; cdr3_length: 16; cdr3_aa: CASSPLGLAGGYEQYF; cdr3_nt: TGTGCCAGCAGTCCCCTCGGACTAGCGGGAGGCTACGAGCAGTACTTC
d_call: .; j_call: TRBJ2-1; v_call: TRBV29-1; clone_size: .; cdr3_length: 12; cdr3_aa: CSVLSPGNEQFF; cdr3_nt: TGCAGCGTCCTCTCACCGGGCAATGAGCAGTTCTTC
d_call: .; j_call: TRBJ2-7; v_call: TRBV9; clone_size: .; cdr3_length: 15; cdr3_aa: CASSVGPAVGYEQYF; cdr3_nt: TGTGCCAGCAGCGTAGGGCCGGCGGTGGGCTACGAGCAGTACTTC
d_call: .; j_call: TRBJ2-2; v_call: TRBV6-5; clone_size: .; cdr3_length: 12; cdr3_aa: CASSRLPGELFF; cdr3_nt: TGTGCCAGCAGTCGCCTACCCGGGGAGCTGTTTTTT
d_call: TRBD1; j_call: TRBJ2-1; v_call: TRBV5-1; clone_size: .; cdr3_length: 15; cdr3_aa: CASSIRDRVVDEQFF; cdr3_nt: TGCGCCAGCAGCATCCGGGACAGGGTTGTCGATGAGCAGTTCTTC
d_call: .; j_call: TRBJ1-1; v_call: TRBV15; clone_size: .; cdr3_length: 15; cdr3_aa: CATSRTRSINTEAFF; cdr3_nt: TGTGCCACCAGCCGTACGAGGTCCATCAACACTGAAGCTTTCTTT
d_call: TRBD1; j_call: TRBJ2-1; v_call: TRBV28; clone_size: .; cdr3_length: 16; cdr3_aa: CASNIGGAPSYNEQFF; cdr3_nt: TGTGCCAGCAATATAGGGGGCGCCCCATCCTACAATGAGCAGTTCTTC
d_call: .; j_call: TRBJ2-7; v_call: TRBV2; clone_size: .; cdr3_length: 12; cdr3_aa: CASGGTAYEQYF; cdr3_nt: TGTGCCAGCGGGGGGACAGCCTACGAGCAGTACTTC
d_call: .; j_call: TRBJ1-3; v_call: TRBV29-1; clone_size: .; cdr3_length: 13; cdr3_aa: CSVDEGPGNTIYF; cdr3_nt: TGCAGCGTTGACGAGGGCCCTGGAAACACCATATATTTT
d_call: TRBD1; j_call: TRBJ1-1; v_call: TRBV12-3/TRBV12-4; clone_size: .; cdr3_length: 13; cdr3_aa: CASVRTQGNEAFF; cdr3_nt: TGTGCCAGCGTAAGAACACAGGGGAATGAAGCTTTCTTT
d_call: TRBD1; j_call: TRBJ2-3; v_call: TRBV7-2; clone_size: .; cdr3_length: 16; cdr3_aa: CASSLDRGLVSDTQYF; cdr3_nt: TGTGCCAGCAGCCTAGACAGGGGGCTTGTGTCAGATACGCAGTATTTT
d_call: .; j_call: TRBJ2-3; v_call: TRBV9; clone_size: .; cdr3_length: 15; cdr3_aa: CASSVGAQPTDTQYF; cdr3_nt: TGTGCCAGCAGCGTGGGGGCTCAGCCCACAGATACGCAGTATTTT
d_call: TRBD1; j_call: TRBJ1-4; v_call: TRBV7-8; clone_size: .; cdr3_length: 13; cdr3_aa: CASSRGGFEKLFF; cdr3_nt: TGTGCCAGCAGCCGAGGGGGCTTTGAAAAACTGTTTTTT
d_call: TRBD1; j_call: TRBJ2-5; v_call: TRBV18; clone_size: .; cdr3_length: 15; cdr3_aa: CASSLQGTPSETQYF; cdr3_nt: TGTGCCAGCTCACTACAGGGGACCCCCTCAGAGACCCAGTACTTC
d_call: .; j_call: TRBJ1-5; v_call: TRBV27; clone_size: .; cdr3_length: 13; cdr3_aa: CASRSMRNQPQHF; cdr3_nt: TGTGCCAGCAGAAGTATGAGGAATCAGCCCCAGCATTTT
d_call: TRBD1; j_call: TRBJ1-6; v_call: TRBV2; clone_size: .; cdr3_length: 15; cdr3_aa: CASSFRGDYNSPLHF; cdr3_nt: TGTGCCAGCTCCTTCAGGGGGGATTATAATTCACCCCTCCACTTT
d_call: TRBD1; j_call: TRBJ2-2; v_call: TRBV19; clone_size: .; cdr3_length: 16; cdr3_aa: CASSSTGTGVPGELFF; cdr3_nt: TGTGCCAGTAGTTCGACCGGGACAGGGGTTCCCGGGGAGCTGTTTTTT
d_call: .; j_call: TRBJ1-6; v_call: TRBV6-5; clone_size: .; cdr3_length: 13; cdr3_aa: CASSSERGSPLHF; cdr3_nt: TGTGCCAGCAGTTCGGAGCGGGGTTCACCCCTCCACTTT
d_call: TRBD1; j_call: TRBJ1-1; v_call: TRBV9; clone_size: .; cdr3_length: 15; cdr3_aa: CASSVVDRGNTEAFF; cdr3_nt: TGTGCCAGCAGCGTCGTTGACAGGGGAAACACTGAAGCTTTCTTT
d_call: .; j_call: TRBJ2-5; v_call: TRBV5-1; clone_size: .; cdr3_length: 15; cdr3_aa: CASSLGSGPKETQYF; cdr3_nt: TGCGCCAGCAGCTTGGGTTCAGGGCCCAAAGAGACCCAGTACTTC
d_call: TRBD1; j_call: TRBJ1-1; v_call: TRBV19; clone_size: .; cdr3_length: 15; cdr3_aa: CASSTRQGAYTEAFF; cdr3_nt: TGTGCCAGTAGTACCCGACAGGGGGCCTACACTGAAGCTTTCTTT
d_call: .; j_call: TRBJ1-1; v_call: TRBV7-3; clone_size: few; cdr3_length: 13; cdr3_aa: CASSLWRGTEAFF; cdr3_nt: TGTGCCAGCAGCTTATGGCGGGGTACTGAAGCTTTCTTT
d_call: .; j_call: TRBJ1-2; v_call: TRBV4-3; clone_size: .; cdr3_length: 17; cdr3_aa: CASSQANRGGPGGGYTF; cdr3_nt: TGCGCCAGCAGCCAAGCCAATCGAGGGGGACCCGGCGGAGGCTACACCTTC
d_call: TRBD2; j_call: TRBJ2-5; v_call: TRBV24-1; clone_size: .; cdr3_length: 17; cdr3_aa: CATSEPTSGSFQETQYF; cdr3_nt: TGTGCCACCAGTGAACCGACTAGCGGGAGTTTCCAAGAGACCCAGTACTTC
d_call: .; j_call: TRBJ2-1; v_call: TRBV7-3; clone_size: .; cdr3_length: 15; cdr3_aa: CASSLNAQAHNEQFF; cdr3_nt: TGTGCCAGCAGCCTAAACGCCCAGGCCCACAATGAGCAGTTCTTC
d_call: TRBD1; j_call: TRBJ1-1; v_call: TRBV5-1; clone_size: .; cdr3_length: 14; cdr3_aa: CASSTGVLGTEAFF; cdr3_nt: TGCGCCAGCAGCACAGGGGTTTTGGGCACTGAAGCTTTCTTT
d_call: .; j_call: TRBJ2-6; v_call: TRBV7-3; clone_size: .; cdr3_length: 18; cdr3_aa: CASSSRVRGSSGANVLTF; cdr3_nt: TGTGCCAGCAGCTCCCGAGTCCGGGGTAGCTCTGGGGCCAACGTCCTGACTTTC
d_call: .; j_call: TRBJ1-2; v_call: TRBV27; clone_size: few; cdr3_length: 15; cdr3_aa: CASSLMPFTIYGYTF; cdr3_nt: TGTGCCAGCAGTTTAATGCCCTTTACAATCTATGGCTACACCTTC
d_call: .; j_call: TRBJ1-6; v_call: TRBV6-5; clone_size: .; cdr3_length: 15; cdr3_aa: CASRGPRDTSSPLHF; cdr3_nt: TGTGCCAGCAGGGGTCCCCGGGACACATCCTCACCCCTCCACTTT
d_call: TRBD2; j_call: TRBJ2-5; v_call: TRBV2; clone_size: .; cdr3_length: 13; cdr3_aa: CASRLAGAETQYF; cdr3_nt: TGTGCCAGCAGACTAGCGGGAGCTGAGACCCAGTACTTC
d_call: .; j_call: TRBJ2-6; v_call: TRBV11-2; clone_size: .; cdr3_length: 16; cdr3_aa: CASSLDHFAGANVLTF; cdr3_nt: TGTGCCAGCAGCTTAGATCACTTTGCTGGGGCCAACGTCCTGACTTTC
d_call: .; j_call: TRBJ1-2; v_call: TRBV7-9; clone_size: .; cdr3_length: 15; cdr3_aa: CASSLQQGSLYGYTF; cdr3_nt: TGTGCCAGCAGCTTACAACAGGGCTCACTCTATGGCTACACCTTC
d_call: TRBD1; j_call: TRBJ1-5; v_call: TRBV19; clone_size: .; cdr3_length: 14; cdr3_aa: CASSISGGNQPQHF; cdr3_nt: TGTGCCAGTAGTATATCAGGGGGGAATCAGCCCCAGCATTTT
d_call: TRBD2; j_call: TRBJ2-1; v_call: TRBV6-5; clone_size: .; cdr3_length: 14; cdr3_aa: CASSSASGNNEQFF; cdr3_nt: TGTGCCAGCAGTTCCGCTAGCGGAAACAATGAGCAGTTCTTC
d_call: .; j_call: TRBJ1-2; v_call: TRBV4-1; clone_size: .; cdr3_length: 13; cdr3_aa: CASSNLGAYGYTF; cdr3_nt: TGCGCCAGCAGTAATTTGGGAGCCTATGGCTACACCTTC
d_call: TRBD2; j_call: TRBJ2-4; v_call: TRBV4-1; clone_size: .; cdr3_length: 16; cdr3_aa: CASSQPLAGPQNIQYF; cdr3_nt: TGCGCCAGCAGCCAACCGCTAGCGGGGCCGCAAAACATTCAGTACTTC
d_call: .; j_call: TRBJ2-2; v_call: TRBV3-1/TRBV3-2; clone_size: .; cdr3_length: 15; cdr3_aa: CASSPGSSFTGELFF; cdr3_nt: TGTGCCAGCAGCCCCGGATCTAGTTTTACCGGGGAGCTGTTTTTT
d_call: TRBD2; j_call: TRBJ2-7; v_call: TRBV5-1; clone_size: .; cdr3_length: 21; cdr3_aa: CASSLGQQTPGLAGYYYEQYF; cdr3_nt: TGCGCCAGCAGCTTGGGACAGCAGACTCCGGGACTAGCGGGGTACTACTACGAGCAGTACTTC
d_call: .; j_call: TRBJ2-5; v_call: TRBV5-1; clone_size: .; cdr3_length: 14; cdr3_aa: CASSPSGFGETQYF; cdr3_nt: TGCGCCAGCAGCCCCTCGGGGTTCGGAGAGACCCAGTACTTC